This T cell receptor (beta chain) was obtained from a study of cytomegalovirus exposure and HLA in healthy donors. The V and J ends lost 2 bases and 0 bases respectively, with 11 bases between them. This CDR3 contains 15 residues. Germline assignment: CDR1 SGHTA and CDR2 FQGNSA. Study conclusions and caveats: CMV antigen specificity was confirmed in vitro for three CMV-associated chains. Listed as cytomegalovirus-associated were 150 to 200 TCR beta chains. Prior analysis indicated that the majority of TCR beta V segments exhibited productivity approximately 87% or approximately 30% of the time. Links to common viral pathogens appeared, in a later analysis, for several of the most significant clusters.

With 60 Vbeta and 13 Jbeta primers, the PCR was carried out. Profiling relied on immunoSEQ multiplex PCR, and the TCRdb table lists in-frame clones only, not all of them. The sample contains approximately 190,000 clones, roughly four fifths of which appear only once. Worth noting for this clone: Its antigen is as yet unknown.

The sample was PBMCs. V gene TRBV7-2 combines with J gene TRBJ2-7; D may be TRBD1 (5 bases). The TCR originated in a woman under 40 in good health and CMV-seropositive. The CDR3: CASSLWAGRSYEQYF. The CDR3 bases are TGTGCCAGCAGCTTATGGGCAGGGCGCTCCTACGAGCAGTACTTC.